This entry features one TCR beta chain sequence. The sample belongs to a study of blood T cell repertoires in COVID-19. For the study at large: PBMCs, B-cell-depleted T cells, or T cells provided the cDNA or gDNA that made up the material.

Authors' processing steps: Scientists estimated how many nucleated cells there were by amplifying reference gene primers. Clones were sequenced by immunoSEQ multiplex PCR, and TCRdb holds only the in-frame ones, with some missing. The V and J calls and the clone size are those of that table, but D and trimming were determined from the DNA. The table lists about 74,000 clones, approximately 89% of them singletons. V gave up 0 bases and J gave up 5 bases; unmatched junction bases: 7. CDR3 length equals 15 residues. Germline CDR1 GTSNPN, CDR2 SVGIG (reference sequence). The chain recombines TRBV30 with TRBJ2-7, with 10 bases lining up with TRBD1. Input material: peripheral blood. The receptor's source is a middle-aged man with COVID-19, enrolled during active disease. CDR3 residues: CAWSVLGTGADEQYF. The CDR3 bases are TGTGCCTGGAGTGTACTTGGGACAGGGGCGGACGAGCAGTACTTC.